The source of this T cell receptor (beta chain) is a study of T cell repertoires in cytomegalovirus infection. At the level of the study: Selected CMV epitopes included recently identified HLA-C-restricted ones as well as well-studied HLA-B-restricted ones. CMV infection together with matching HLA type was indicated by public TCR beta signatures. Study-wide results and caveats: Individuals carrying CMV plus the relevant HLA were identified by cumulative frequency of public TCR beta families. Predominance within the ex vivo response was attributable to HLA-C-restricted CMV-specific TCR beta clonotypes.

This clonotype occurred a few times. Its antigen is not identified. A single record per CDR3 protein comes from TCRdb applying MiXCR to the reads. The table lists about 920,000 distinct CDR3 sequences, approximately 31% of them singletons. Germline V gene data show CDR1 as MNHEY and CDR2 as SMNVEV (reference sequence). The CDR3 consists of 14 residues. V was clipped by 3 bases and J by 5 bases, with 13 bases between them. The chain has TRBV27 and TRBJ1-1; D not resolved. The sequencing here drew on cultured CD8+ T cells from PBMCs, taken from culture after CMV antigen stimulation. The TCR originated in a human donor in good health (CMV status not recorded). Some clones in this sample may be carry-over from other donors' samples. CDR3 sequence reads: CASSFIGVGTEAFF. As DNA, the CDR3 is TGTGCCAGCAGTTTCATAGGAGTTGGAACTGAAGCTTTCTTT.